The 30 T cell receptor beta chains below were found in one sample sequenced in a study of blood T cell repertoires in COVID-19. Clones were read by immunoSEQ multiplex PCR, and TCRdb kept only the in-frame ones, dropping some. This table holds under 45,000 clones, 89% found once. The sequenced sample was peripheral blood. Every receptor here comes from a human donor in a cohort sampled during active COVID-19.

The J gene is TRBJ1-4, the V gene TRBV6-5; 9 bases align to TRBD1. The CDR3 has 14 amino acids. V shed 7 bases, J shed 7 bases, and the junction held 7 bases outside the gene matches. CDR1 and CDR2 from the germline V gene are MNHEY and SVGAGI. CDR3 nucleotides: TGTGCCAGCACCCGGACAGGGGTCGGTGAAAAACTGTTTTTT. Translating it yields CASTRTGVGEKLFF.

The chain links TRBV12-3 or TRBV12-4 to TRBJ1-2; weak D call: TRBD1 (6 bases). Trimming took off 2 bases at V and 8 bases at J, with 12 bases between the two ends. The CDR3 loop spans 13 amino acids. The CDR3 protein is CASSLLGAGGYTF. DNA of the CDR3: TGTGCCAGCAGTTTATTGGGGGCTGGCGGCTACACCTTC.

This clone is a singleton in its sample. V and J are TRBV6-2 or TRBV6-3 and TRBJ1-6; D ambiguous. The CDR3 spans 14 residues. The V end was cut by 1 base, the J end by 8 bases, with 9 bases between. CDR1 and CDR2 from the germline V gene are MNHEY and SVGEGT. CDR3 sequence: CASSYFREDSPLHF. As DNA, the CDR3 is TGTGCCAGCAGTTACTTCCGTGAGGATTCACCCCTCCACTTT.

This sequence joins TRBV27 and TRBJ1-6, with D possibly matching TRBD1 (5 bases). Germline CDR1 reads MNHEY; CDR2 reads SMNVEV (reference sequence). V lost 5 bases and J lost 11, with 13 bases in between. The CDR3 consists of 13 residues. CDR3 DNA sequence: TGTGCCAGCAGTCCACCCTGGGGGGCACCCCTCCACTTT. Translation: CASSPPWGAPLHF.

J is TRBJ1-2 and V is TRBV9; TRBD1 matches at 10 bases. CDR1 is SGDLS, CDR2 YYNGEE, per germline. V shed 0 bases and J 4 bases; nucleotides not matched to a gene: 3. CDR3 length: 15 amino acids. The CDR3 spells CASSVVGQGVYGYTF. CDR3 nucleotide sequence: TGTGCCAGCAGCGTAGTCGGACAGGGGGTCTATGGCTACACCTTC.

CDR3 sequence reads: CASSEQEEQPQHF. The CDR3, as DNA: TGTGCCAGCAGTGAACAGGAGGAACAGCCCCAGCATTTT. The V call is TRBV2, the J call TRBJ1-5; D remains unclear. This CDR3 contains 13 residues. The germline V and J ends were trimmed by 2 bases and 7 bases, with 9 bases remaining between them. Germline V gene data show CDR1 as SNHLY and CDR2 as FYNNEI.

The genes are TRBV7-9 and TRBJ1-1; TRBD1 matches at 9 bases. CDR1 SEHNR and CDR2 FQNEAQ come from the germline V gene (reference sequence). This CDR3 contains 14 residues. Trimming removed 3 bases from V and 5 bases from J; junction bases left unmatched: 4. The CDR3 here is CASSFRDRETEAFF. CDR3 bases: TGTGCCAGCAGCTTCCGGGACAGGGAGACTGAAGCTTTCTTT.

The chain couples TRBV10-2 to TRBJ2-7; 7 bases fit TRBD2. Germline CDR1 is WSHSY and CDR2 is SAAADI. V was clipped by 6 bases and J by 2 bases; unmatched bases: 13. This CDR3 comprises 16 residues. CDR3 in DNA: TGCGCCAGCAGCGCCCTCCTAGCGGACCACCCCTACGAGCAGTACTTC. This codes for CASSALLADHPYEQYF.

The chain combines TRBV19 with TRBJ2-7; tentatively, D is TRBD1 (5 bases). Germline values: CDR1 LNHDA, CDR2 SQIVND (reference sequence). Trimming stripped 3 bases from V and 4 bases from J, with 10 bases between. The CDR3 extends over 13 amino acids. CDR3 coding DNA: TGTGCCAGTAGTATTCGAGACAGATACGAGCAGTACTTC. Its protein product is CASSIRDRYEQYF.

CDR3 nucleotides: TGTGCCAGTGGGACAGTCTATGGCTACACCTTC. Amino acids: CASGTVYGYTF. The chain recombines TRBV19 with TRBJ1-2, with 7 bases fitting TRBD1. V gave up 8 bases and J gave up 4 bases; unmatched junction bases: 1. The CDR3 sequence is 11 residues long. CDR1 LNHDA and CDR2 SQIVND come from the germline V gene (reference sequence).

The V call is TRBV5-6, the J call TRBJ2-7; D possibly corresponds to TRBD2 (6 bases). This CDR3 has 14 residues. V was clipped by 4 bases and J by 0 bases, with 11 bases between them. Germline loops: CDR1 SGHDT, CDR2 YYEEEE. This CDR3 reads CASSHAGPSYEQYF. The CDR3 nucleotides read TGTGCCAGCAGCCACGCGGGACCCTCCTACGAGCAGTACTTC.

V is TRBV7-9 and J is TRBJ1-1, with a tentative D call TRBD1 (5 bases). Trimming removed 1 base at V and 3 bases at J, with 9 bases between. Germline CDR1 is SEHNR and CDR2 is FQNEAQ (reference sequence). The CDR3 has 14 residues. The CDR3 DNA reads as TGTGCCAGCAGCTTAGGTGGGGGGGACACTGAAGCTTTCTTT. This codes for CASSLGGGDTEAFF.

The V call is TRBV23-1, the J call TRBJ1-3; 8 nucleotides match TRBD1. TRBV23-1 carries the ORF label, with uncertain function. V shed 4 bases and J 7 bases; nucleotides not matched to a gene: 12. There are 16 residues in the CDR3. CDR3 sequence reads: CASSPQTGVSENTIYF. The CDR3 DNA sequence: TGCGCCAGCAGTCCACAGACAGGGGTTAGCGAGAACACCATATATTTT.

CDR3 protein: CASSQDLPGGYGYTF. The CDR3 DNA reads TGCGCCAGCAGCCAAGATCTTCCAGGGGGCTATGGCTACACCTTC. The chain carries TRBV4-3 and TRBJ1-2; TRBD1 matches at 7 bases. The J segment lost 4 bases and the V segment lost 0 bases, leaving 5 bases of the junction unmatched. From germline, CDR1 is LGHNA and CDR2 YSLEER. CDR3 length: 15 amino acids.

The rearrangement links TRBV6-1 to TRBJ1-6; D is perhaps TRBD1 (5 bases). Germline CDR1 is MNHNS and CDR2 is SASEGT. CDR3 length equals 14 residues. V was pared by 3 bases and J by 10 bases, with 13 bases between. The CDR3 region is CASSEGQGGSPLHF. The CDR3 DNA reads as TGTGCCAGCAGTGAGGGGCAGGGAGGGTCACCCCTCCACTTT.

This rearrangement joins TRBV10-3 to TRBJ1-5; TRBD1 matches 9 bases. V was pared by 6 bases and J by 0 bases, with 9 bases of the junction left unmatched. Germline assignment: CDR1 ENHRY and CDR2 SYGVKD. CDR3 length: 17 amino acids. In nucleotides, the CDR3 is TGTGCCATCAGAGTGGACAGGGGCGATCTTAGCAATCAGCCCCAGCATTTT. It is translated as CAIRVDRGDLSNQPQHF.

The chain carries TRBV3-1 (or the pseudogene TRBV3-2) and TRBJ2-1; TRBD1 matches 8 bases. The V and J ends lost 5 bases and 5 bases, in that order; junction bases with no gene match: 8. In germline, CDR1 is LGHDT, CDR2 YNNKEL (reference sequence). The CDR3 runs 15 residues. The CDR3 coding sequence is TGTGCCAGCAGCTTTGGGACAGGCCAAAACAATGAGCAGTTCTTC. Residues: CASSFGTGQNNEQFF.

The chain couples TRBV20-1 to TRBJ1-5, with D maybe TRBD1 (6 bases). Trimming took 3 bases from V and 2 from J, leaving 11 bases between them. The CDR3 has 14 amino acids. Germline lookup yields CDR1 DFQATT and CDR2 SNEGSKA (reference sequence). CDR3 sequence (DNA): TGCAGTGCTAGTGGGGGCTCTCGCAATCAGCCCCAGCATTTT. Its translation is CSASGGSRNQPQHF.

CDR3 amino acids: CASVGTTVLTYEQYF. In DNA, the CDR3 is TGTGCCAGCGTAGGAACGACAGTTCTCACCTACGAGCAGTACTTC. The chain couples TRBV2 to TRBJ2-7, with TRBD1 as a possible D gene (5 bases). CDR1 and CDR2 (germline): SNHLY, FYNNEI. V was pared by 8 bases and J by 2 bases, with 19 bases between. CDR3 length equals 15 residues.

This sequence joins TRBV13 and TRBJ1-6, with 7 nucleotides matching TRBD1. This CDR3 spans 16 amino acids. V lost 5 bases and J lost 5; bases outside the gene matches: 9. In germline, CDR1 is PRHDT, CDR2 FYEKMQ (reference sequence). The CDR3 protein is CASSERGTVNNSPLHF. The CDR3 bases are TGTGCCAGCAGCGAAAGAGGGACAGTCAATAATTCACCCCTCCACTTT.

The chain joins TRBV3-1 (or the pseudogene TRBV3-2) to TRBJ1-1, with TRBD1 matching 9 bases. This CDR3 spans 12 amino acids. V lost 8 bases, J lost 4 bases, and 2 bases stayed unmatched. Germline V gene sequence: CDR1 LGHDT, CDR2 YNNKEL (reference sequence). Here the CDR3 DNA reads TGTGCCAGCCGACAGGGGGGCACTGAAGCTTTCTTT. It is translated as CASRQGGTEAFF.

Here the CDR3 reads CASSQDRGTEDEKLFF. In DNA form, the CDR3 reads TGCGCCAGCAGCCAAGATCGGGGGACAGAGGATGAAAAACTGTTTTTT. The chain employs TRBV4-3 and TRBJ1-4, with 7 bases identical to TRBD1. With V trimmed by 0 bases and J by 6 bases, 7 bases remained unmatched. Germline V gene sequence: CDR1 LGHNA, CDR2 YSLEER. CDR3 size: 16 residues.

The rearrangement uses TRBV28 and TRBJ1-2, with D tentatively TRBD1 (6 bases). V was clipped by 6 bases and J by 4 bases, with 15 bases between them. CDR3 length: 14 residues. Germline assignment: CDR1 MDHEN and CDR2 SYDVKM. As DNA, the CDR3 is TGTGCCAGCAGCTTCCAGACAGGCAGCTATGGCTACACCTTC. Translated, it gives CASSFQTGSYGYTF.

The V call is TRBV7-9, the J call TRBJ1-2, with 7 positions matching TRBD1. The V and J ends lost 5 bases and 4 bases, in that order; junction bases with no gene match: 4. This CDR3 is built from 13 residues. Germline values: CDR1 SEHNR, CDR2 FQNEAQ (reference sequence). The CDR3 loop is CASSTGQSYGYTF. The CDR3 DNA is TGTGCCAGCAGCACGGGACAGTCCTATGGCTACACCTTC.

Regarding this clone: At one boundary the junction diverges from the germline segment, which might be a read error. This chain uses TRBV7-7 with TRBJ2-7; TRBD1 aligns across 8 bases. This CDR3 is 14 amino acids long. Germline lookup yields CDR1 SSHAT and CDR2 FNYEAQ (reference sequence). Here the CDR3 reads CASSLAGQGYEQYF. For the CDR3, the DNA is TGTGCTAGCAGCTTAGCAGGACAGGGCTACGAGCAGTACTTC.

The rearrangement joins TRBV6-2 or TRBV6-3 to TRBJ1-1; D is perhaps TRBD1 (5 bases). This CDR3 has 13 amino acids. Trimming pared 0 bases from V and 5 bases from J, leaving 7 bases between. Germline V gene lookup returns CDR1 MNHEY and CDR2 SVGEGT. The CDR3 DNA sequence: TGTGCCAGCAGTTACTCTGCAGGGACTGAAGCTTTCTTT. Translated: CASSYSAGTEAFF.

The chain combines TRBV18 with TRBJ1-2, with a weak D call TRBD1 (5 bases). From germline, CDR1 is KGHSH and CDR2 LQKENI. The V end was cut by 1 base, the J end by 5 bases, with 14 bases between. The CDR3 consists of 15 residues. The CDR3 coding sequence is TGTGCCAGCTCACCACTAAAAAAGGCAGGGTATGGCTACACCTTC. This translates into CASSPLKKAGYGYTF.

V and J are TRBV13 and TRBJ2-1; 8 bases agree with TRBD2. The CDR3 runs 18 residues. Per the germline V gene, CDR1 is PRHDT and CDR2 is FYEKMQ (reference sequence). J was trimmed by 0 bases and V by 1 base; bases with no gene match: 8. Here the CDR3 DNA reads TGTGCCAGCAGCTTAGAAGGGAGCGGGGGCGGCTCCTACAATGAGCAGTTCTTC. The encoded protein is CASSLEGSGGGSYNEQFF.

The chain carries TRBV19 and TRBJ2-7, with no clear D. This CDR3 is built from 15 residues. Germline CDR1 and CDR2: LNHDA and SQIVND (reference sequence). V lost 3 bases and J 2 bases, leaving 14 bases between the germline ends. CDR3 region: CASSIWADLTYEQYF. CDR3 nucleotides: TGTGCCAGTAGTATTTGGGCTGATCTTACCTACGAGCAGTACTTC.

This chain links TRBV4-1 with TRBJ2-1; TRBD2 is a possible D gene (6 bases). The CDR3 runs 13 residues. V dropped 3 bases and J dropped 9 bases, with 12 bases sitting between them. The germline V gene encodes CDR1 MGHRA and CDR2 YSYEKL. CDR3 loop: CASSQTMGLEQFF. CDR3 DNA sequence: TGCGCCAGCAGCCAGACTATGGGACTTGAGCAGTTCTTC.